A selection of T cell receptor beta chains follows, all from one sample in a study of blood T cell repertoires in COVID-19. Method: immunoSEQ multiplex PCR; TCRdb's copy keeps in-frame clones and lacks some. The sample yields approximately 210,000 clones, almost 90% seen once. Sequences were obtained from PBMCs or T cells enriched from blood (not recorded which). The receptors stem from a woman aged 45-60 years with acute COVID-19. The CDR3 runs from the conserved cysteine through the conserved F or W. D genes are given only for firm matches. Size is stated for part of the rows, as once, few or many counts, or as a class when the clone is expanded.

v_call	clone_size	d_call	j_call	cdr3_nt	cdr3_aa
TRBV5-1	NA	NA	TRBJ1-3	TGCGCCAGCAGCTTGGACAGGGCCTTCTCTGGAAACACCATATATTTT	CASSLDRAFSGNTIYF
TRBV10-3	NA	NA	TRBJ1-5	TGTGCCATCAGTGTAGGGGTCGGCAATCAGCCCCAGCATTTT	CAISVGVGNQPQHF
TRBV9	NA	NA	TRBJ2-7	TGTGCCAGCAGCGCAGGGCCGTGGGGAAGGGACGAGCAGTACTTC	CASSAGPWGRDEQYF
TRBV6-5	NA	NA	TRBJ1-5	TGTGCCAGCACCGAGGTGAATAGCAATCAGCCCCAGCATTTT	CASTEVNSNQPQHF
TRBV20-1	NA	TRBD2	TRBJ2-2	TGCAGTGCAAGTAGCGGGAGAGTCACCGGGGAGCTGTTTTTT	CSASSGRVTGELFF
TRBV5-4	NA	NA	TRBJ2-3	TGTGCCAGCAGCTTGGGGGCTTTCACAGATACGCAGTATTTT	CASSLGAFTDTQYF
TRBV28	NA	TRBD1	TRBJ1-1	TGTGCCAGCCGAACAAAGGGGGCCGGGATTAACACTGAAGCTTTCTTT	CASRTKGAGINTEAFF
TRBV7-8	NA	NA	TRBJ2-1	TGTGCCAGCAGCTTAGCGGGAGCTCCCACCAATGAGCAGTTCTTC	CASSLAGAPTNEQFF
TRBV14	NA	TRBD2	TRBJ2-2	TGTGCCAGCAGCCGGGGACTAGCGGACACCGGGGAGCTGTTTTTT	CASSRGLADTGELFF
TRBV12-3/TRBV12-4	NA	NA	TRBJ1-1	TGTGCCAGCAGAATTAACAGGGCTGAAGCTTTCTTT	CASRINRAEAFF
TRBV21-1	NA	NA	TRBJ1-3	TGTGCCAGCAGCAAGACGACAGGGAGCCACTCTGGAAACATCATATATTTT	CASSKTTGSHSGNIIYF
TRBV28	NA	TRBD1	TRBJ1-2	TGTGCCAGCAGTTTAGGGACAGACTATGGCTACACCTTC	CASSLGTDYGYTF
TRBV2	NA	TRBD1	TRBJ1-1	TGTGCCAGCATTACAGGGGGGGGAATCACTGAAGCTTTCTTT	CASITGGGITEAFF
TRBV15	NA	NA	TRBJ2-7	TGTGCCACCAGCAGAGCGGGTTTCGGCGAGCAGTACTTC	CATSRAGFGEQYF
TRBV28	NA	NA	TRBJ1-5	TGTGCCAGCAGTTTATGGGCGGAAATTAGCAATCAGCCCCAGCATTTT	CASSLWAEISNQPQHF
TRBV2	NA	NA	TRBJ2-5	TGTGCCAGCAGCCCCATAGAGACCCAGTACTTC	CASSPIETQYF
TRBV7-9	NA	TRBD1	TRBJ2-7	TGTGCCAGCAGCCAGAAGGACAGGGGGCCAGGCGAGCAGTACTTC	CASSQKDRGPGEQYF
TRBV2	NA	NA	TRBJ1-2	TGTGCCAGCAGTGGAGGAGGCTACACCTTC	CASSGGGYTF
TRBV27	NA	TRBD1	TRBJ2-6	TGTGCCAGCAGTTTATTAGGGGGCAGGGGTCGCTCTGGGGCCAACGTCCTGACTTTC	CASSLLGGRGRSGANVLTF
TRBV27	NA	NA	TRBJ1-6	TGTGCCAGCAGTTTATACAGGGATTCACCCCTCCACTTT	CASSLYRDSPLHF
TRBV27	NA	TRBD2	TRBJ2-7	TGTGCCAGCAGTTTAACTAGCGGGAGTCCCTACGAGCAGTACTTC	CASSLTSGSPYEQYF
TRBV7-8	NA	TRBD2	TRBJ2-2	TGTGCCAGCAGCCCAAGAGGGACTAGCGGGAACACCGGGGAGCTGTTTTTT	CASSPRGTSGNTGELFF
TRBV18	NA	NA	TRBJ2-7	TGTGCCAGCTCACCGAGAACAGTATACGAGCAGTACTTC	CASSPRTVYEQYF
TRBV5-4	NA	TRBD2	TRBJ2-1	TGTGCCAGCAGCATCCGTAACCTAGCGGGAGGGGGCTACAATGAGCAGTTCTTC	CASSIRNLAGGGYNEQFF
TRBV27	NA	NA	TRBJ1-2	TGTGCCAGCAGTTGGGGGCAGGGGTGGGGCTACACCTTC	CASSWGQGWGYTF
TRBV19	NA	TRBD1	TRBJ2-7	TGTGCCAGTAGCAGAGGACAGGGGATCGCCTACGAGCAGTACTTC	CASSRGQGIAYEQYF
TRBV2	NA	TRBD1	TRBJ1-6	TGTGCCAGCAGTGGACAGGGGGATTCACCCCTCCACTTT	CASSGQGDSPLHF
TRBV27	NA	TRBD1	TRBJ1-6	TGTGCCAGCAGCTCCAACAGGGGAAGGAATTCACCCCTCCACTTT	CASSSNRGRNSPLHF
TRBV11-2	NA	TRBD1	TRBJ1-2	TGTGCCAGCAGCCTGGGGGACAGGGATTATGGCTACACCTTC	CASSLGDRDYGYTF
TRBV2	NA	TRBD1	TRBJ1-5	TGTGCCAGCAGACTAGGACAGGGGGCTGGTCAGCCCCAGCATTTT	CASRLGQGAGQPQHF
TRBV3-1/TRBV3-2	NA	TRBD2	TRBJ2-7	TGTGCCAGCAGCCAAGGAGGGACTAGCGGGAGCTCAGGCGAGCAGTACTTC	CASSQGGTSGSSGEQYF
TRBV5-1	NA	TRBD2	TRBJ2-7	TGCGCCAGCAGCTTGCCTAGCGGGAGCGGCGAGCAGTACTTC	CASSLPSGSGEQYF
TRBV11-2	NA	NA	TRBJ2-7	TGTGCCAGCAGCTTAGGAGGGAGACCCTACGAGCAGTACTTC	CASSLGGRPYEQYF
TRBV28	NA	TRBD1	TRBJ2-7	TGTGCCAGCAATTCGTTTGGGACAGGATCCTACGAGCAGTACTTC	CASNSFGTGSYEQYF
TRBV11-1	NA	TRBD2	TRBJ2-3	TGTGCCAGCAGCTTAGCGGGGGCCGGGACTAGCGCAGATACGCAGTATTTT	CASSLAGAGTSADTQYF
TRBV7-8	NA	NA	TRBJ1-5	TGTGCCAGCAGTCAGGACTGGAACAATCAGCCCCAGCATTTT	CASSQDWNNQPQHF
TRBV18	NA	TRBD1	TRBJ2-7	TGTGCCAGCCAAACATCGACAGGGGGGTCGCGTGAGCAGTACTTC	CASQTSTGGSREQYF
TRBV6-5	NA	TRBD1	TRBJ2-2	TGTGCCAGCAGTTACTCCGGGACAGGGGGCTCCGGGGAGCTGTTTTTT	CASSYSGTGGSGELFF
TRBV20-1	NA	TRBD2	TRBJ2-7	TGCAGTGCTAGTGGGCCGAGGGGAGGGCCGTCCGAGCAGTACTTC	CSASGPRGGPSEQYF
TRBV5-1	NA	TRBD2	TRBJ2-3	TGCGCCAGCAGCTTGGCCGACGGGAGGGGCGCAGATACGCAGTATTTT	CASSLADGRGADTQYF
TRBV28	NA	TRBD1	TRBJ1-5	TGTGCCACTTTCGGTCCGGGACAGGGGAAAAATCAGCCCCAGCATTTT	CATFGPGQGKNQPQHF
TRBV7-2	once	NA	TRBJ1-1	TGTGCCAGCAGCTTAGAACAGAACACTGAAGCTTTCTTT	CASSLEQNTEAFF
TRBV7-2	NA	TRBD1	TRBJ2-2	TGTGCCAGCGCAGGGGGCGGGAACACCGGGGAGCTGTTTTTT	CASAGGGNTGELFF
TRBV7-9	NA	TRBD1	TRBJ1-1	TGTGCCAGCAGCCTAGACGGGACAGGAGTGAACACTGAAGCTTTCTTT	CASSLDGTGVNTEAFF
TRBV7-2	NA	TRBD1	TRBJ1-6	TGTGCCAGCAGCTTAATGGACAGGGGGTATTCACCCCTCCACTTT	CASSLMDRGYSPLHF
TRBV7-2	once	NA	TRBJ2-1	TGTGCCAGCAGCTTAGAGCTAGCCTACAATGAGCAGTTCTTC	CASSLELAYNEQFF
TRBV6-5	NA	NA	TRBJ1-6	TGTGCCAGCAGTTACTCGACAGGATCTAATTCACCCCTCCACTTT	CASSYSTGSNSPLHF
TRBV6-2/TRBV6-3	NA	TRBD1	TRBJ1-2	TGTGCCAGCAGTTGGGGACAGGGATGGGGCTACACCTTC	CASSWGQGWGYTF
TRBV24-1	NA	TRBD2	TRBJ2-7	TGTGCCACCAGTGAGGGGGGGACGGGTCTTAACGAGCAGTACTTC	CATSEGGTGLNEQYF
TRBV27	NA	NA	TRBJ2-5	TGTGCCAGCAGTTCCCTAGACGCAGAGACCCAGTACTTC	CASSSLDAETQYF